This T cell receptor (beta chain) comes out of a study of blood T cell repertoires in COVID-19. For the study at large: From T cells, B-cell-depleted T cells, or PBMCs came the material, which was cDNA or gDNA.

The repertoire was sequenced with immunoSEQ multiplex PCR; TCRdb's copy has only in-frame clones and lacks some. In the table there are some 190,000 clones, roughly 84% of which are singletons. Between the trimmed V and J ends, which lost 4 bases and 0 bases, there was a span of 12 bases. The CDR3 covers 17 residues. The germline V gene encodes CDR1 KGHDR and CDR2 SFDVKD. The sample was peripheral blood. The source of this sequence is a human donor in a cohort sampled during active COVID-19. The chain carries TRBV24-1 and TRBJ2-6; no firm D call. CDR3 amino acids: CATSDPSWSSGANVLTF. In nucleotides, the CDR3 is TGTGCCACCAGTGACCCCTCTTGGAGCTCTGGGGCCAACGTCCTGACTTTC.